This record covers a single T cell receptor beta chain. Its antigen remains unidentified. This record comes from a study of shared clonotypes between healthy human individuals. CDR1 and CDR2 (germline): MDHEN, SYDVKM. This CDR3 contains 13 residues. Trimming stripped 9 bases from V and 3 bases from J, with 14 bases between. The study's findings and limits: The four-donor shared clonotypes exceeded non-shared clonotypes in generation probability, with non-shared ones scoring lower. In the sorted subsets, rarefaction showed sequencing was incomplete despite large depth. Represented genetic and exposure-history diversity was restricted by having few donors.

Donors included only healthy HIV-negative adults lacking recent acute infections or vaccinations. Using immunoSEQ multiplex PCR, the repertoire was profiled, and TCRdb retains in-frame clones only, with some absent. The sample shows millions of clones, 93% of them seen only once. The clonotype comes from a man younger than 35 in good health. Some clones in this sample may be carry-over from other donors' samples. Sequenced sample: naive CD4+ T cells from PBMCs. The subset is: CD45RA+ positively selected. This sequence joins TRBV28 and TRBJ1-2, with D possibly TRBD1 on 6 matching bases. This CDR3 is CASSVQGHYGYTF. CDR3 DNA sequence: TGTGCCAGTTCCGTTCAGGGGCACTATGGCTACACCTTC.